A single sample gave rise to the 25 T cell receptor beta chains below, sequenced in a study of blood T cell repertoires in COVID-19. This table comes from immunoSEQ multiplex PCR, and its TCRdb copy is limited to in-frame clones, with some not included. The sample includes under 300,000 clones, 82% of them seen just once. The sequenced sample consisted of peripheral blood. Receptor source: a woman under 30 with acute or convalescent COVID-19.

The chain joins TRBV10-3 to TRBJ1-5; the D is unclear. The CDR3 runs 13 residues. Germline V gene lookup returns CDR1 ENHRY and CDR2 SYGVKD. The V end was cut by 0 bases, the J end by 15 bases, with 15 bases between. The CDR3 here is CAISESKDLERHF. The CDR3 DNA is TGTGCCATCAGTGAGTCGAAAGACCTAGAGAGGCATTTT.

This clone appeared a few times. The chain recombines TRBV28 with TRBJ2-1, with 16 bases that match TRBD2. Germline trimming cut 5 bases from V and 7 bases from J; bases unmatched to any gene: 8. This CDR3 contains 17 residues. Germline V lookup: CDR1 MDHEN, CDR2 SYDVKM. CDR3 bases: TGTGCCAGCAGTGGGGGACTAGCGGGAGGGCTGGGGAATGAGCAGTTCTTC. This sequence encodes CASSGGLAGGLGNEQFF.

V and J are TRBV6-5 and TRBJ1-6; 8 positions agree with TRBD1. The CDR3 runs to 15 residues. Trimming removed 10 bases from V and 9 bases from J; junction bases left unmatched: 14. Looked up from germline, CDR1 is MNHEY and CDR2 is SVGAGI. The CDR3 region has the DNA TGTGCCACCCACGAGGACGGACAGGGTAGTTCACCCCTCCACTTT. Protein sequence: CATHEDGQGSSPLHF.

The V gene is TRBV11-3, the J gene TRBJ2-3, with D maybe TRBD2 (5 bases). V was trimmed by 3 bases and J by 6 bases, leaving 10 bases between them. Germline CDR1 SGHNT, CDR2 YENEEA. CDR3 length equals 13 residues. CDR3 region: CASSFAGVDTQYF. The CDR3 DNA follows: TGTGCCAGCAGCTTCGCGGGCGTGGATACGCAGTATTTT.

The rearrangement uses TRBV7-9 and TRBJ2-5, with a possible D match to TRBD2 (6 bases). This CDR3 region has 15 residues. Deletions cut 3 bases from V and 3 bases from J, with 14 bases between. Germline CDR1 SEHNR, CDR2 FQNEAQ (reference sequence). The CDR3 loop reads CASSFGREVEETQYF. In DNA form, the CDR3 reads TGTGCCAGCAGCTTCGGCAGGGAGGTCGAAGAGACCCAGTACTTC.

The chain couples TRBV19 to TRBJ1-4; D is ambiguous. The CDR3 totals 11 residues. Germline CDR1 and CDR2: LNHDA and SQIVND (reference sequence). Trimming removed 5 bases from V and 5 bases from J, with 3 bases in between. CDR3 residues: CASSLNEKLFF. The CDR3 nucleotides read TGTGCCAGTAGTCTCAATGAAAAACTGTTTTTT.

This clone was detected only once. The V gene is TRBV11-3, the J gene TRBJ2-3, with 7 bases matching TRBD1. Germline-derived CDR1 and CDR2 are SGHNT and YENEEA. The CDR3 spans 15 residues. V shed 5 bases, J shed 0 bases, and the junction held 5 bases outside the gene matches. DNA of the CDR3: TGTGCCAGCAGCCGGGGACAGACTAGCACAGATACGCAGTATTTT. It translates to CASSRGQTSTDTQYF.

Only a few counts were recorded for this clone. The chain carries TRBV9 and TRBJ1-2; no reliable D call. CDR3 size: 11 residues. V lost 3 bases and J lost 6, with 6 bases in between. Germline V gives CDR1 SGDLS, CDR2 YYNGEE. This CDR3 is CASSARDGYTF. The CDR3 nucleotides are TGTGCCAGCAGCGCAAGAGATGGCTACACCTTC.

The V gene is TRBV10-3, the J gene TRBJ1-5, with D tentatively TRBD1 (5 bases). The ends were cut back, 3 bases at V and 2 bases at J, with 8 bases in the middle. The germline V gene has CDR1 ENHRY and CDR2 SYGVKD. This CDR3 contains 14 residues. This chain's CDR3 is CAISEWGGNQPQHF. DNA for the CDR3: TGTGCCATCAGTGAATGGGGGGGCAATCAGCCCCAGCATTTT.

The J gene is TRBJ2-1, the V gene TRBV7-3; the D is unclear. Trimming removed 4 bases from V and 9 bases from J, with 16 bases in between. There are 14 residues in the CDR3. Germline V CDR1 and CDR2: SGHTA, FQGTGA. Written as DNA, the CDR3 is TGTGCCAGCAGCTCCACCCCCATTCTCAGTGAGCAGTTCTTC. It specifies CASSSTPILSEQFF.

The J gene is TRBJ1-1, the V gene TRBV18, with D hard to call. The germline gives CDR1 KGHSH, CDR2 LQKENI. The CDR3 runs to 16 residues. V lost 1 base and J 0 bases, leaving 12 bases between the germline ends. The CDR3 DNA reads TGTGCCAGCTCACCACAATTGGCAGGTGTGAACACTGAAGCTTTCTTT. The encoded protein is CASSPQLAGVNTEAFF.

This clone was detected only a few times. V is TRBV7-2 and J is TRBJ1-5, with unresolved D. Germline values: CDR1 SGHTA, CDR2 FQGNSA. This CDR3 comprises 13 residues. Between the trimmed V and J ends, which lost 5 bases and 4 bases, there was a span of 9 bases. CDR3 residues: CASSTTQNQPQHF. The CDR3, as DNA: TGTGCCAGCAGCACTACTCAAAATCAGCCCCAGCATTTT.

The J gene is TRBJ2-3, the V gene TRBV10-3; the match to TRBD1 covers 9 bases. Germline CDR1 is ENHRY and CDR2 is SYGVKD. V shed 6 bases, J shed 2 bases, and the junction held 6 bases outside the gene matches. The CDR3 extends over 15 amino acids. The CDR3 region is CAIRGQGGDTDTQYF. The CDR3 DNA reads as TGTGCCATCAGGGGACAGGGAGGCGACACAGATACGCAGTATTTT.

V usage is TRBV28 and J usage is TRBJ2-3, with 9 bases matching TRBD1. The CDR3 covers 15 residues. V lost 6 bases and J lost 5; bases outside the gene matches: 9. Germline values: CDR1 MDHEN, CDR2 SYDVKM. CDR3 DNA sequence: TGTGCCAGCAGAACCACCGGGACAGGGAAAGATACGCAGTATTTT. Translation: CASRTTGTGKDTQYF.

The chain carries TRBV28 and TRBJ2-7; 12 bases map to TRBD2. Germline loops: CDR1 MDHEN, CDR2 SYDVKM. J gave up 3 bases and V 5 bases, and 14 bases lay outside the gene matches. This CDR3 comprises 18 residues. This CDR3 is CASSPSPSSGRERYEQYF. The CDR3, as DNA: TGTGCCAGCAGTCCCTCCCCTTCTAGCGGGAGGGAGCGCTACGAGCAGTACTTC.

This clone was observed a single time. The J gene is TRBJ2-7, the V gene TRBV6-5; D is possibly TRBD1 (6 bases). V was trimmed by 10 bases and J by 0 bases, leaving 10 bases between them. From germline, CDR1 is MNHEY and CDR2 SVGAGI. The CDR3 totals 12 residues. CDR3 region: CATRTASYEQYF. In DNA, the CDR3 is TGTGCCACCCGGACAGCCTCCTACGAGCAGTACTTC.

This chain connects TRBV12-3 or TRBV12-4 to TRBJ2-7, with D tentatively TRBD2 (6 bases). The CDR3 loop spans 13 amino acids. V dropped 5 bases and J dropped 2 bases, with 10 bases sitting between them. The CDR3: CASSGTGTYEQYF. The CDR3 DNA is TGTGCCAGCAGTGGGACTGGGACCTACGAGCAGTACTTC.

The chain recombines TRBV7-9 with TRBJ1-4, with 10 nucleotides matching TRBD1. The germline V gene encodes CDR1 SEHNR and CDR2 FQNEAQ (reference sequence). V shed 3 bases and J 7 bases; nucleotides not matched to a gene: 5. The CDR3 consists of 15 residues. CDR3 sequence reads: CASSLGDRGGEKLFF. The DNA of the CDR3 is TGTGCCAGCAGCTTGGGGGACAGGGGAGGTGAAAAACTGTTTTTT.

The CDR3 reads CASSEGLNTGELFF. The CDR3, as DNA: TGCGCCAGCAGTGAGGGCTTGAACACCGGGGAGCTGTTTTTT. The chain carries TRBV10-1 and TRBJ2-2; D gene uncertain. CDR3 length: 14 residues. The V and J ends lost 2 bases and 1 base respectively, with 5 bases between them. CDR1 and CDR2 (germline): WNHNN, SYGVQD (reference sequence).

J is TRBJ2-3 and V is TRBV6-6; D might be TRBD2 (6 bases). The CDR3 contains 14 residues. The germline V gene encodes CDR1 MNHNY and CDR2 SVGAGI (reference sequence). V was pared by 2 bases and J by 3 bases, with 9 bases between. CDR3 sequence reads: CASSYPGRTDTQYF. Here the CDR3 DNA reads TGTGCCAGCAGTTACCCCGGGAGAACAGATACGCAGTATTTT.

The chain carries TRBV19 and TRBJ2-5; D uncertain. The CDR3 is 14 residues long. V was shortened by 1 base and J by 1 base, with 7 bases between the two germline ends. From germline, CDR1 is LNHDA and CDR2 SQIVND (reference sequence). CDR3 DNA: TGTGCCAGTAGTATAGCCCACGGCCAAGAGACCCAGTACTTC. This translates into CASSIAHGQETQYF.

The chain uses TRBV15 and TRBJ2-3; 12 bases are shared with TRBD2. Germline trimming cut 2 bases from V and 1 base from J; bases unmatched to any gene: 7. Germline V gives CDR1 LNHNV, CDR2 YYDKDF (reference sequence). The CDR3 is 18 residues long. The CDR3 bases are TGTGCCACCAGCAGAAAGCGACTAGCGGGAGCCCGCACAGATACGCAGTATTTT. Residues: CATSRKRLAGARTDTQYF.

This rearrangement joins TRBV19 to TRBJ2-1; the D gene is possibly TRBD1 (6 bases). V lost 7 bases, J lost 8 bases, and 21 bases lay in between. From germline, CDR1 is LNHDA and CDR2 SQIVND (reference sequence). CDR3 length: 15 amino acids. The CDR3 sequence: CASTRGKGSRDEQFF. Written as DNA, the CDR3 is TGTGCCAGTACTAGGGGGAAGGGCAGTAGGGATGAGCAGTTCTTC. Complete variable domain (other parts from reference TRBV19 and TRBJ2-1): DGGITQSPKYLFRKEGQNVTLSCEQNLNHDAMYWYRQDPGQGLRLIYYSQIVNDFQKGDIAEGYSVSREKKESFPLTVTSAQKNPTAFYLCASTRGKGSRDEQFFGPGTRLTVL.

The J gene is TRBJ2-7, the V gene TRBV7-8, with D possibly TRBD2 on 6 matching bases. CDR3 length: 16 residues. Between the trimmed V and J ends, which lost 0 bases and 2 bases, there was a span of 14 bases. Germline V gene sequence: CDR1 SGHVS, CDR2 FQNEAQ. DNA of the CDR3: TGTGCCAGCAGCTTAGCTGTATGGCGGGGCGCCTACGAGCAGTACTTC. Its translation is CASSLAVWRGAYEQYF.

The V gene is TRBV20-1, the J gene TRBJ2-3; D is unresolved. Trimming took 6 bases from V and 6 from J, leaving 10 bases between them. The CDR3 spans 11 residues. CDR1 and CDR2 (germline): DFQATT, SNEGSKA (reference sequence). This chain's CDR3 is CSAPRWDTQYF. CDR3 sequence (DNA): TGCAGTGCCCCGAGATGGGATACGCAGTATTTT.